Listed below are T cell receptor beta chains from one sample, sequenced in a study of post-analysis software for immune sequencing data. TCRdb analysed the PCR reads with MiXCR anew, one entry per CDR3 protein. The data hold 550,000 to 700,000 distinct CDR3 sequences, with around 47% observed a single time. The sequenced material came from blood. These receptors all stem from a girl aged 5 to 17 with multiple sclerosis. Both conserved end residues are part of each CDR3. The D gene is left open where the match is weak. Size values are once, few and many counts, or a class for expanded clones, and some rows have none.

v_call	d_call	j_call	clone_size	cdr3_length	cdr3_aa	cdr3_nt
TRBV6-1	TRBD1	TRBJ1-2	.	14	CASSEGTANYGYTF	TGTGCCAGCAGTGAGGGGACAGCTAACTATGGCTACACCTTC
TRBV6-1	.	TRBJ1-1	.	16	CASSEEGRWVSTEAFF	TGTGCCAGCAGTGAGGAGGGCAGATGGGTAAGCACTGAAGCTTTCTTT
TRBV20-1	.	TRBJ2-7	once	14	CSARDPRENYEQYF	TGCAGTGCTAGAGATCCCCGGGAGAACTACGAGCAGTACTTC
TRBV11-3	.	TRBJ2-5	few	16	CASSLSRTYPGETQYF	TGTGCCAGCAGCTTATCCCGGACCTATCCAGGGGAGACCCAGTACTTC
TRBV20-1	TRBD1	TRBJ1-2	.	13	CSARIQGVDGYTF	TGCAGTGCTAGAATACAGGGGGTCGATGGCTACACCTTC
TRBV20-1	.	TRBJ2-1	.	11	CSARRGIEQFF	TGCAGTGCTAGACGGGGGATTGAGCAGTTCTTC
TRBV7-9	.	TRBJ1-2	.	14	CASRGIKANYGYTF	TGTGCCAGTCGTGGTATCAAAGCTAACTATGGCTACACCTTC
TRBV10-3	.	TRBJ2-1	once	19	CAISESNRLPGPSGNEQFF	TGTGCCATCAGTGAGTCTAACAGGTTACCGGGCCCCTCCGGCAATGAGCAGTTCTTC
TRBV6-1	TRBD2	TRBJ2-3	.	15	CASSEVSGGPDTQYF	TGTGCCAGCAGTGAAGTTAGCGGGGGGCCAGATACGCAGTATTTT
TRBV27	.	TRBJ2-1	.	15	CASSFEAQGYNEQFF	TGTGCCAGCAGTTTTGAAGCTCAGGGGTACAATGAGCAGTTCTTC
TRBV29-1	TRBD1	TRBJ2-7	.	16	CSVTGQGIFEAYEQYF	TGCAGCGTTACGGGACAGGGTATTTTTGAAGCCTACGAGCAGTACTTC
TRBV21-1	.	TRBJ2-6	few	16	CASSKEGVAGANVLTF	TGTGCCAGCAGCAAAGAGGGGGTGGCTGGGGCCAACGTCCTGACTTTC
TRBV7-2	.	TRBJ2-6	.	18	CASSPHFSGSSGANVLTF	TGTGCCAGCAGCCCACATTTTTCGGGGTCCTCTGGGGCCAACGTCCTGACTTTC
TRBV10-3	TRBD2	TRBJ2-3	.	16	CAISGGLAGVSDTQYF	TGTGCCATCAGTGGAGGGCTAGCGGGAGTCTCAGATACGCAGTATTTT
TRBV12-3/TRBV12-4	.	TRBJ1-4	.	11	CASSPSEKLFF	TGTGCCAGCAGTCCCTCTGAAAAACTGTTTTTT
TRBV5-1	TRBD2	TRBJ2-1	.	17	CASSFIIAGGPGNEQFF	TGCGCCAGCAGCTTCATTATAGCGGGAGGGCCGGGGAATGAGCAGTTCTTC
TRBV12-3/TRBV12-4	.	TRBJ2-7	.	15	CASSLEVGTSYEQYF	TGTGCCAGCAGTTTAGAAGTAGGGACCTCCTACGAGCAGTACTTC
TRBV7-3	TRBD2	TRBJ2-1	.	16	CASSSRQRGSYNEQFF	TGTGCCAGCAGTTCCAGACAGCGGGGCTCTTACAATGAGCAGTTCTTC
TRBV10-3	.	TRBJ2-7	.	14	CAISEVRLIYEQYF	TGTGCCATCAGTGAGGTGCGACTCATCTACGAGCAGTACTTC
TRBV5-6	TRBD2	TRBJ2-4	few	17	CTSSLASASGRKNIQYF	TGTACCAGCAGCTTGGCCTCGGCTAGCGGGAGAAAAAACATTCAGTACTTC
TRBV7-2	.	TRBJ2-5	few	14	CASSFNGRATEQYF	TGTGCCAGCAGCTTCAACGGGAGAGCCACTGAGCAGTACTTC
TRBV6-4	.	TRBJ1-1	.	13	CASSDFRGTEAFF	TGTGCCAGCAGTGATTTCCGGGGCACTGAAGCTTTCTTT
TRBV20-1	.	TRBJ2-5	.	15	CSASPSGEGGHEQYF	TGCAGTGCTAGTCCTAGCGGAGAGGGGGGTCATGAGCAGTACTTC
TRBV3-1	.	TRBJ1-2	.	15	CASSQGTLANYGYTF	TGTGCCAGCAGCCAAGGGACACTAGCTAACTATGGCTACACCTTC
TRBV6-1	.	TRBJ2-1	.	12	CASSDSLNEQFF	TGTGCCAGCAGTGACAGTCTCAATGAGCAGTTCTTC
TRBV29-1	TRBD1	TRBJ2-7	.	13	CSARGQTSYEQYF	TGCAGCGCTCGGGGACAGACTTCCTACGAGCAGTACTTC
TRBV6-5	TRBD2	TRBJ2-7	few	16	CASSFGLADSSYEQYF	TGTGCCAGCAGTTTCGGACTAGCGGACTCTTCCTACGAGCAGTACTTC
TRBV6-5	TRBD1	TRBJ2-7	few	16	CASSYSGQSSAYEQYF	TGTGCCAGCAGTTACTCGGGACAGTCGTCGGCCTACGAGCAGTACTTC
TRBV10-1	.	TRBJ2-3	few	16	CASSESGSTRTDTQYF	TGCGCCAGCAGTGAGTCGGGTAGCACCCGCACAGATACGCAGTATTTT
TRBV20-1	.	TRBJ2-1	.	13	CSARTVAYNEQFF	TGCAGTGCTAGGACTGTAGCCTACAATGAGCAGTTCTTC
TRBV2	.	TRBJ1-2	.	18	CASSEAVVGDSLSYGYTF	TGTGCCAGCAGTGAAGCAGTGGTGGGGGACTCACTTAGCTATGGCTACACCTTC
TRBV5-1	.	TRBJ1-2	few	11	CASSLGPGYTF	TGCGCCAGCAGCTTGGGACCCGGCTACACCTTC
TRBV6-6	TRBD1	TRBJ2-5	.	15	CASSSQDRAGETQYF	TGTGCCAGCAGTTCCCAGGACAGGGCGGGGGAGACCCAGTACTTC
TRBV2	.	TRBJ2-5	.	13	CASSGQFQETQYF	TGTGCCAGCAGTGGACAGTTCCAAGAGACCCAGTACTTC
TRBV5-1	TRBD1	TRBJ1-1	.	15	CASSPQGVGVSEAFF	TGCGCCAGCAGCCCCCAGGGGGTTGGAGTAAGTGAAGCTTTCTTT
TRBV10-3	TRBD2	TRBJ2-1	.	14	CATRTSGSKDEQFF	TGTGCCACCCGGACTAGCGGGAGCAAGGATGAGCAGTTCTTC
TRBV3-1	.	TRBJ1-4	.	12	CASSPYYEKLFF	TGTGCCAGCAGCCCCTATTATGAAAAACTGTTTTTT
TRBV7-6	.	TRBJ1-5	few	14	CASSLGGIRQPQHF	TGTGCCAGCAGCTTAGGGGGAATCAGGCAGCCCCAGCATTTT
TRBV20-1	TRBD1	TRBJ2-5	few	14	CSARTDRDGETQYF	TGCAGTGCTAGGACAGACAGGGACGGGGAGACCCAGTACTTC
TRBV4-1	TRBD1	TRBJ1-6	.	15	CASSQAGTGDSPLHF	TGCGCCAGCAGTCAAGCGGGGACAGGTGATTCACCCCTCCACTTT
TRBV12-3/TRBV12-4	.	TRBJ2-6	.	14	CASSLVPGTNVLTF	TGTGCCAGCAGTTTAGTACCTGGGACCAACGTCCTGACTTTC
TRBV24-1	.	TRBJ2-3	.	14	CATSGSTIADTQYF	TGTGCCACCAGTGGCTCGACTATAGCAGATACGCAGTATTTT
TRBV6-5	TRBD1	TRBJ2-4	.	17	CASSYDSPGQGASIQYF	TGTGCCAGCAGTTACGATTCTCCGGGACAGGGGGCGAGCATTCAGTACTTC
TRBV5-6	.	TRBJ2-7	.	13	CASAARPEHEQYF	TGTGCCAGCGCGGCCAGGCCAGAGCACGAGCAGTACTTC
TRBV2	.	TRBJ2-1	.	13	CASRTFSYNEQFF	TGTGCCAGTAGGACTTTCTCCTACAATGAGCAGTTCTTC
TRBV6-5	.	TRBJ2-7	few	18	CASSYVPPTRGRYYEQYF	TGTGCCAGCAGTTACGTACCTCCAACGCGGGGGCGTTACTACGAGCAGTACTTC
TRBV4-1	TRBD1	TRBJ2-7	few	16	CASSQEGQVLSYEQYF	TGCGCCAGCAGCCAAGAGGGACAGGTCCTCTCCTACGAGCAGTACTTC
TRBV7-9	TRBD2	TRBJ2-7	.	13	CASTWGGINEQYF	TGTGCCAGCACCTGGGGGGGTATCAACGAGCAGTACTTC
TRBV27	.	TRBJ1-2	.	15	CASLKAPGSNYGYTF	TGTGCCAGCTTAAAAGCCCCGGGGAGCAACTATGGCTACACCTTC
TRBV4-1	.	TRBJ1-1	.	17	CASSQDRGALWDTEAFF	TGCGCCAGCAGCCAAGACCGTGGAGCATTATGGGACACTGAAGCTTTCTTT
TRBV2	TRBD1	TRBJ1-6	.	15	CASSELRQGNSPLHF	TGTGCCAGCAGTGAATTGAGACAGGGGAATTCACCCCTCCACTTT
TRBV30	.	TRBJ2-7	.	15	CAWSVIATLSYEQYF	TGTGCCTGGAGTGTAATCGCGACGCTCTCCTACGAGCAGTACTTC
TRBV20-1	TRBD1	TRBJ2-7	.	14	CSARAGTGIYEQYF	TGCAGTGCTCGGGCCGGGACAGGCATATACGAGCAGTACTTC
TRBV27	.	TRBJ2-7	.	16	CASQSLGGSYLYEQYF	TGTGCCAGTCAAAGTTTGGGCGGATCCTACCTCTACGAGCAGTACTTC